This TCR beta chain derives from a study of blood T cells in healthy people across ages. A second roughly 6 to 11 cycle PCR used barcoded and J-beta primers. TCRdb processed the 5' RACE reads anew with MiXCR; each CDR3 protein has one entry. The top ten clones hold 8.5% to 9.5% of a sample with about 540,000 distinct CDR3 sequences, more than 20% of them seen once. This clonotype was observed a handful of times. The ends lost 5 bases at V and 0 bases at J; junction bases unmatched: 7. This CDR3 spans 16 amino acids. Germline CDR1 and CDR2: LGHNA and YSLEER. The data were also submitted as part of a second study, on T cells of mothers and their children. That source adds: Around 3.2 million TCR beta reads per child versus over 9 million per mother.

The chain employs TRBV4-3 and TRBJ2-7; 10 nucleotides align to TRBD1. The clonotype was recovered from a boy aged 5-17 years in good health. Sequenced material: blood. The CDR3: CASSDRDRGGSYEQYF. The CDR3 DNA is TGCGCCAGCAGCGATAGGGACAGGGGTGGCTCCTACGAGCAGTACTTC.